A selection of T cell receptor beta chains follows, all from one sample in a study of identifying expanded T cells in peripheral blood. The table came from immunoSEQ multiplex PCR; TCRdb's copy has only in-frame clones and leaves some out. Of 75,000 to 95,000 clones in the sample, 70% to 90% were seen once. Sequenced: blood. All receptors derive from a person between 18 and 69 years old in good health. The CDR3 runs from the conserved cysteine through the conserved F or W. Each record gives: clone size, D gene, V gene, J gene, CDR3 protein, CDR3 DNA. D genes are given only for firm matches. The size of a clone is reported for some rows only, either as once, few or many, or as a class for expanded clones.

>once|NA|TRBV29-1|TRBJ1-1
CSGGRAGTEAFF
TGCAGCGGGGGCAGGGCAGGCACTGAAGCTTTCTTT
>NA|NA|TRBV4-1|TRBJ2-3
CASSQVPDRSARRTDTQYF
TGCGCCAGCAGCCAAGTACCGGATAGGTCCGCTCGGCGCACAGATACGCAGTATTTT
>NA|TRBD1|TRBV25-1|TRBJ2-7
CASSGPGQGSEQYF
TGTGCCAGCAGTGGACCCGGACAGGGGAGCGAGCAGTACTTC
>NA|NA|TRBV15|TRBJ2-6
CATSSTTNSGANVLTF
TGTGCCACCAGCAGTACAACCAACTCTGGGGCCAACGTCCTGACTTTC
>once|NA|TRBV7-6|TRBJ2-3
CASSLAALNTDTQYF
TGTGCCAGCAGCTTAGCGGCTCTAAACACAGATACGCAGTATTTT
>once|NA|TRBV7-2|TRBJ1-1
CASSLDYLGVGGLNTEAFF
TGTGCCAGCAGCTTAGATTATTTAGGGGTCGGGGGGCTGAACACTGAAGCTTTCTTT
>NA|TRBD1|TRBV14|TRBJ1-2
CASSQETRWDRGDGYTF
TGTGCCAGCAGCCAAGAGACGAGGTGGGACAGGGGAGATGGCTACACCTTC
>NA|NA|TRBV10-3|TRBJ1-5
CAISEGYSNQPQHF
TGTGCCATCAGTGAGGGATATAGCAATCAGCCCCAGCATTTT
>NA|TRBD1|TRBV7-8|TRBJ1-1
CASSGPGQMNTEAFF
TGTGCCAGCAGCGGCCCGGGACAGATGAACACTGAAGCTTTCTTT
>NA|TRBD2|TRBV5-4|TRBJ2-5
CASTREGQETQYF
TGTGCCAGCACCCGGGAGGGGCAAGAGACCCAGTACTTC
>NA|NA|TRBV5-1|TRBJ1-3
CASSLEPDGNTIYF
TGCGCCAGCAGCTTGGAACCAGACGGAAACACCATATATTTT
>NA|NA|TRBV2|TRBJ1-2
CASSAGPPGGYTF
TGTGCCAGCAGTGCTGGCCCGCCCGGGGGCTACACCTTC
>NA|NA|TRBV5-6|TRBJ2-2
CASSLGLGNTGELFF
TGTGCCAGCAGCTTGGGGTTAGGGAACACCGGGGAGCTGTTTTTT
>NA|TRBD1|TRBV7-2|TRBJ2-6
CASRSQGYGANVLTF
TGTGCCAGCAGGTCACAGGGGTATGGGGCCAACGTCCTGACTTTC
>NA|NA|TRBV7-8|TRBJ2-5
CASSLERIHGTQYF
TGTGCCAGCAGCTTAGAGCGGATTCATGGGACCCAGTACTTC